The rows below give T cell receptor beta chains drawn from one sample of a study of blood T cell repertoires in COVID-19. Only in-frame clones appear in the TCRdb table, and some are missing; sequencing was by immunoSEQ multiplex PCR. The data show over 85,000 clones, around 79% seen once. Specimen: peripheral blood. Source of these receptors: a human donor in a cohort sampled during active COVID-19. CDR3s include the opening cysteine and the closing phenylalanine or tryptophan. A D gene is named only where the DNA matches it firmly. The size field is filled for only some rows; it gives once, few, many or a size class.

TRBJ1-4 | - | - | TRBV15 | CATSRTGRVTNEKLFF | TGTGCCACCAGCAGAACGGGGAGGGTAACTAATGAAAAACTGTTTTTT
TRBJ1-5 | - | - | TRBV28 | CASSLRGGRQPQHF | TGTGCCAGCAGCCTGAGGGGGGGCAGGCAGCCCCAGCATTTT
TRBJ2-1 | TRBD2 | - | TRBV29-1 | CSGVAGVLYNEQFF | TGCAGCGGGGTAGCGGGAGTGCTCTACAATGAGCAGTTCTTC
TRBJ2-7 | - | - | TRBV21-1 | CAITQGGLDEQYF | TGTGCCATCACCCAAGGGGGCCTGGACGAGCAGTACTTC
TRBJ2-3 | TRBD2 | - | TRBV12-5 | CASGPRGSGRSPDTQYF | TGTGCTAGTGGCCCCCGGGGAAGCGGGAGGAGTCCAGATACGCAGTATTTT
TRBJ1-2 | - | - | TRBV6-5 | CASRMTDAYGYTF | TGTGCCAGCAGAATGACAGACGCATATGGCTACACCTTC
TRBJ1-1 | - | once | TRBV2 | CASSVRGPAPTEAFF | TGTGCCAGCAGTGTCAGGGGCCCGGCCCCCACTGAAGCTTTCTTT
TRBJ2-5 | - | once | TRBV11-2 | CASSTQGLIQETQYF | TGTGCCAGCAGCACCCAGGGACTGATTCAAGAGACCCAGTACTTC
TRBJ2-1 | - | - | TRBV6-6 | CASSQRDTSLGPYNEQFF | TGTGCCAGCAGTCAGAGGGACACCTCCCTGGGGCCCTACAATGAGCAGTTCTTC
TRBJ2-1 | TRBD1 | - | TRBV15 | CATSRDSTGGRQFF | TGTGCCACCAGCAGAGACTCCACAGGGGGCCGGCAGTTCTTC
TRBJ1-6 | TRBD1 | - | TRBV2 | CASRVGQGAGNSPLHF | TGTGCCAGCAGGGTCGGACAGGGGGCTGGTAATTCACCCCTCCACTTT
TRBJ1-2 | - | - | TRBV9 | CASSVGTNYGYTF | TGTGCCAGCAGCGTCGGGACTAACTATGGCTACACCTTC
TRBJ1-2 | TRBD1 | - | TRBV27 | CASSPDRVVFDGYTF | TGTGCCAGCAGTCCGGACAGGGTGGTATTCGATGGCTACACCTTC
TRBJ2-1 | - | few | TRBV19 | CASLGSAGQGYNEQFF | TGTGCCAGTCTCGGGTCGGCAGGGCAAGGCTACAATGAGCAGTTCTTC
TRBJ1-1 | TRBD1 | - | TRBV7-2 | CASSSTGQASEAFF | TGTGCCAGCAGCTCGACCGGACAGGCCTCAGAAGCTTTCTTT
TRBJ2-6 | TRBD1 | - | TRBV2 | CASSPDRVRGYVLTF | TGTGCCAGCAGTCCGGACAGGGTCCGCGGGTACGTCCTGACTTTC
TRBJ1-5 | - | - | TRBV2 | CASSVAGQQHF | TGTGCCAGCAGTGTGGCAGGGCAACAGCATTTT
TRBJ2-1 | - | - | TRBV7-2 | CASSLVWTWGNNEQFF | TGTGCCAGCAGCTTAGTTTGGACATGGGGCAACAATGAGCAGTTCTTC
TRBJ1-1 | - | - | TRBV19 | CASSGGGWEPNTEAFF | TGTGCCAGTAGTGGGGGCGGTTGGGAGCCAAACACTGAAGCTTTCTTT
TRBJ2-3 | TRBD1 | - | TRBV5-1 | CASRPSGQSTDTQYF | TGCGCCAGCAGGCCATCGGGACAGAGCACAGATACGCAGTATTTT
TRBJ2-5 | TRBD2 | once | TRBV6-6 | CASRGTTQETQYF | TGTGCCAGCAGAGGGACTACCCAAGAGACCCAGTACTTC
TRBJ2-7 | TRBD2 | - | TRBV18 | CASSQAASGYEQYF | TGTGCCAGCTCCCAAGCGGCTAGCGGCTACGAGCAGTACTTC
TRBJ1-2 | - | - | TRBV3-1/TRBV3-2 | CASSLRVHGYTF | TGTGCCAGCTCCCTCAGGGTTCATGGCTACACCTTC
TRBJ1-6 | - | few | TRBV5-1 | CASSFELNSPLHF | TGCGCCAGCAGCTTCGAGTTGAATTCACCCCTCCACTTT
TRBJ2-1 | - | - | TRBV6-5 | CASNPTIGGVEQFF | TGTGCCAGCAACCCGACTATAGGGGGGGTTGAGCAGTTCTTC
TRBJ1-6 | TRBD1 | - | TRBV19 | CASTGTVSSYNSPLHF | TGTGCCAGTACCGGGACAGTAAGCTCCTATAATTCACCCCTCCACTTT
TRBJ1-2 | TRBD1 | few | TRBV7-9 | CASSRDRGQANYGYTF | TGTGCCAGCAGCAGAGACAGGGGCCAAGCTAACTATGGCTACACCTTC
TRBJ2-7 | - | - | TRBV6-5 | CASSYSTGSPYEQYF | TGTGCCAGCAGTTACTCCACAGGGTCCCCCTACGAGCAGTACTTC
TRBJ1-2 | - | - | TRBV18 | CASSPLERPRASYGYTF | TGTGCCAGCTCACCACTGGAAAGGCCCAGGGCTAGCTATGGCTACACCTTC
TRBJ2-3 | TRBD2 | - | TRBV9 | CASSVGGLADTDTQYF | TGTGCCAGCAGCGTAGGAGGACTAGCGGATACAGATACGCAGTATTTT
TRBJ2-7 | - | few | TRBV12-5 | CASGPGFFGEQYF | TGTGCTAGTGGACCGGGGTTCTTCGGCGAGCAGTACTTC
TRBJ2-5 | - | - | TRBV2 | CASRLSTQGQETQYF | TGTGCCAGCAGGTTGAGCACACAGGGCCAAGAGACCCAGTACTTC
TRBJ1-2 | - | - | TRBV28 | CASSRTLGGLGTF | TGTGCCAGCAGCCGTACTTTGGGGGGGTTGGGGACCTTC
TRBJ2-3 | TRBD2 | - | TRBV19 | CASKRLPGLAPDTQYF | TGTGCCAGTAAACGCCTACCGGGACTAGCGCCAGATACGCAGTATTTT
TRBJ2-4 | - | - | TRBV2 | CASSAGVLAKNIQYF | TGTGCCAGCAGTGCGGGGGTTCTTGCCAAAAACATTCAGTACTTC
TRBJ2-1 | TRBD2 | few | TRBV2 | CASIPSGSDEQFF | TGTGCCAGCATACCTAGCGGGAGTGATGAGCAGTTCTTC
TRBJ1-5 | TRBD1 | - | TRBV30 | CAWSPGQGRNQPQHF | TGTGCCTGGAGTCCGGGACAGGGCCGCAATCAGCCCCAGCATTTT
TRBJ2-5 | TRBD2 | - | TRBV5-4 | CASSPRGAGAQKETQYF | TGTGCCAGCAGCCCCCGGGGAGCGGGAGCGCAAAAAGAGACCCAGTACTTC
TRBJ1-2 | - | few | TRBV5-1 | CASSFGGDYGYTF | TGCGCCAGCAGCTTTGGGGGGGACTATGGCTACACCTTC
TRBJ2-7 | - | - | TRBV25-1 | CASSHRQGLSYEQYF | TGTGCCAGCAGCCATCGGCAGGGGCTTTCCTACGAGCAGTACTTC
TRBJ1-6 | - | - | TRBV7-9 | CASSLPRDSPLHF | TGTGCCAGCAGCTTACCCAGGGATTCACCCCTCCACTTT
TRBJ2-5 | - | - | TRBV3-1/TRBV3-2 | CASKGGEETQYF | TGTGCCAGCAAGGGCGGGGAAGAGACCCAGTACTTC
TRBJ2-6 | TRBD1 | - | TRBV2 | CASRPTGGSGANVLTF | TGTGCCAGCAGACCCACAGGGGGCTCTGGGGCCAACGTCCTGACTTTC
TRBJ2-7 | - | - | TRBV7-6 | CASSIGTNIYEQYF | TGTGCCAGCAGCATTGGGACAAACATTTACGAGCAGTACTTC
TRBJ2-7 | TRBD1 | - | TRBV5-5 | CASSPTGPRGNEQYF | TGTGCCAGCAGCCCGACAGGGCCTCGGGGAAACGAGCAGTACTTC
TRBJ2-5 | - | - | TRBV5-1 | CASSGGDTEETQYF | TGCGCCAGCAGCGGGGGGGACACGGAAGAGACCCAGTACTTC
TRBJ2-1 | - | once | TRBV5-1 | CASSLGALNEQFF | TGCGCCAGCAGCTTGGGGGCACTCAATGAGCAGTTCTTC
TRBJ2-3 | TRBD1 | - | TRBV19 | CASNRQGANTDTQYF | TGTGCCAGTAACCGACAGGGGGCGAACACAGATACGCAGTATTTT